The clone carrying this T cell receptor beta chain showed up many times. Per the germline V gene, CDR1 is SGHAT and CDR2 is FQNNGV. The length of the CDR3 is 15 residues. Through a sample-barcoded 5' primer and a J-beta primer mix, a second PCR was run for about 6 to 11 cycles. Using its own MiXCR run on the 5' RACE reads, TCRdb lists one record per CDR3 protein. The sample has 600,000 or so distinct CDR3 sequences; under 25% are singletons. The sample comes from a study of blood T cells in healthy people across ages. Sequencing used blood. The chain combines TRBV11-2 with TRBJ2-5; TRBD2 is a possible D gene (6 bases). The J call may not be correct, given that the DNA end is closer to TRBJ2-1. The source of this sequence is a man aged 70 or older in good health. CDR3 nucleotides: TGTGCCAGCAGCTTAGGGGACTCCTTCCGTGAGGAGCAGTTCTTC. It codes for CASSLGDSFREEQFF.